What follows are 15 T cell receptor beta chains derived from one specimen sequenced in a study of T-cell reconstitution after alpha-beta-depleted transplantation in children. This sample's TCRbeta library carried unique molecular identifier barcodes. TCRdb re-derived calls from the PCR reads in MiXCR, one entry per CDR3 protein. The sample lists approximately 400,000 distinct CDR3 sequences, around 15% seen once, with 25% to 35% in the top ten. Sequences were derived from PBMCs, mostly from graft donor cells, sampled 360 days after TCRalphabeta/CD19-depleted stem cell transplant. All receptors derive from a boy under two years old who had a stem cell transplant for Wiskott-Aldrich syndrome, so the T cells may come from the graft donor.

The sample holds a few counts of this clonotype. The chain has TRBV29-1 and TRBJ2-3; D unresolved. V gave up 4 bases and J gave up 4 bases, with 12 bases separating them. The CDR3 loop spans 13 amino acids. In germline, CDR1 is SQVTM, CDR2 ANQGSEA. This chain's CDR3 is CSVGLIFSDTQYF. In nucleotides, the CDR3 is TGCAGCGTTGGGCTAATTTTTTCAGATACGCAGTATTTT.

This clonotype was counted many times. The chain joins TRBV15 to TRBJ2-2, with D perhaps matching TRBD2 (6 bases). The V end lost 5 bases, the J end lost 7 bases, and 20 bases lay between the germline ends. Germline values: CDR1 LNHNV, CDR2 YYDKDF (reference sequence). The CDR3 extends over 16 amino acids. For the CDR3, the DNA is TGTGCCACCAGCCGAAGGGGCGGGATAGGTGACGGGGAGCTGTTTTTT. Translated, it gives CATSRRGGIGDGELFF.

This chain connects TRBV3-1 to TRBJ2-3; D unresolved. Trimming took off 4 bases at V and 8 bases at J, with 13 bases between the two ends. The CDR3 is 13 residues long. Looked up from germline, CDR1 is LGHDT and CDR2 is YNNKEL (reference sequence). The CDR3 here is CASSRLGLATQYF. CDR3 nucleotides: TGTGCCAGCAGCCGTCTTGGCCTGGCTACGCAGTATTTT.

This clonotype has only a few counts. V and J are TRBV5-1 and TRBJ2-1; the D call may be TRBD1 or TRBD2 (5 bases each). Trimming pared 4 bases from V and 9 bases from J, leaving 14 bases between. Germline CDR1 is SGHRS and CDR2 is YFSETQ. The CDR3 totals 13 residues. The CDR3 region has the DNA TGCGCCAGCAGCGGGTGGGAGAGGGGTGAGCAGTTCTTC. This encodes CASSGWERGEQFF.

This clonotype was counted a few times. A read error may explain this, as a much larger clone is one base away. The chain couples TRBV11-1 to TRBJ1-1, with TRBD1 matching over 9 bases. J was trimmed by 1 base and V by 5 bases; bases with no gene match: 2. The CDR3 has 14 residues. The germline V gene has CDR1 SGHAT and CDR2 FQDESV (reference sequence). The CDR3 DNA follows: TGTGCCAGCAGCGCGGGACAGGGGAACACTGAAGCTTTCTTT. It encodes CASSAGQGNTEAFF.

The CDR3 sequence is CASSFSGDRVYEQYF. The CDR3 region has the DNA TGTGCCAGCAGTTTCTCCGGGGACAGAGTATACGAGCAGTACTTC. V usage is TRBV27 and J usage is TRBJ2-7; 7 nucleotides match TRBD1. Germline values: CDR1 MNHEY, CDR2 SMNVEV (reference sequence). This CDR3 is built from 15 residues. Unmatched junction bases numbered 9, after V lost 3 bases and J lost 4 bases.

A few counts support this clonotype. V usage is TRBV12-3 or TRBV12-4 and J usage is TRBJ2-5; TRBD1 aligns across 9 bases. The CDR3 totals 16 residues. The V gene end was trimmed by 0 bases and the J gene end by 4 bases; junction bases not matched to a gene: 6. CDR3 sequence (DNA): TGTGCCAGCAGTTTAGCCGGGACAGGGTGGGGAGAGACCCAGTACTTC. Translated: CASSLAGTGWGETQYF.

The rearrangement joins TRBV7-9 to TRBJ2-1; TRBD2 agrees at 7 bases. Losses at the gene ends were 3 bases for V and 10 bases for J; bases not matched to a gene: 6. The CDR3 sequence is 13 residues long. Germline CDR1 and CDR2: SEHNR and FQNEAQ (reference sequence). The CDR3 loop is CASSFGLSGEQFF. The CDR3 coding sequence is TGTGCCAGCAGCTTCGGGCTTAGCGGGGAGCAGTTCTTC.

This clonotype was seen a few times. The CDR3 region is CATSDSNLVTQYF. For the CDR3, the DNA is TGTGCCACCAGTGACTCAAATCTGGTTACGCAGTATTTT. This chain connects TRBV24-1 to TRBJ2-3, with unresolved D. The germline CDR1 and CDR2 sequences are KGHDR and SFDVKD. CDR3 size: 13 residues. V was shortened by 4 bases and J by 8 bases, with 12 bases between the two germline ends.

This clonotype was observed a handful of times. The chain combines TRBV3-1 with TRBJ2-4; D is perhaps TRBD2 (7 bases). Germline V gene lookup returns CDR1 LGHDT and CDR2 YNNKEL (reference sequence). This CDR3 has 17 amino acids. V was shortened by 2 bases and J by 0 bases, with 14 bases between the two germline ends. CDR3 in amino acids: CASSQTGGASAKNIQYF. Here the CDR3 DNA reads TGTGCCAGCAGCCAAACTGGGGGGGCCTCAGCCAAAAACATTCAGTACTTC.

The chain is built from TRBV7-9 and TRBJ2-3; no clear D. The V and J ends lost 3 bases and 0 bases respectively, with 13 bases between them. CDR1 SEHNR and CDR2 FQNEAQ come from the germline V gene (reference sequence). The CDR3 is 16 amino acids. The CDR3 spells CASSLIRLTSTDTQYF. CDR3 coding DNA: TGTGCCAGCAGCTTGATTAGGCTGACTAGCACAGATACGCAGTATTTT.

V and J are TRBV20-1 and TRBJ2-1; 12 bases are a match to TRBD2. J lost 8 bases, V lost 0 bases, and 11 bases had no gene match. Germline assignment: CDR1 DFQATT and CDR2 SNEGSKA (reference sequence). The CDR3 length is 17 residues. The CDR3 coding sequence is TGCAGTGCTAGAGATGCTAGCGGGGGGGCCGGGTACGATGAGCAGTTCTTC. It codes for CSARDASGGAGYDEQFF.

A note on this clonotype: One end of the junction does not line up with germline, which may come from a read error. The chain has TRBV7-2 and TRBJ2-7, with a weak D call TRBD2 (5 bases). The CDR3 runs to 12 residues. The germline gives CDR1 SGHTA, CDR2 FQGNSA. The CDR3 spells CASRLGGLPEYF. The CDR3 nucleotides are TGTGCCAGCAGGTTAGGTGGACTGCCGGAGTACTTC.

The rearrangement joins TRBV5-1 to TRBJ2-7; D gene uncertain. V lost 0 bases and J lost 3, with 10 bases in between. Per the germline V gene, CDR1 is SGHRS and CDR2 is YFSETQ. This CDR3 spans 14 amino acids. The CDR3 nucleotides read TGCGCCAGCAGCTTGGGGTCAACTGGCTACGAGCAGTACTTC. It translates to CASSLGSTGYEQYF.

The chain employs TRBV6-1 and TRBJ2-2; D gene uncertain. V gave up 6 bases and J gave up 7 bases, with 18 bases separating them. CDR1 and CDR2 from the germline V gene are MNHNS and SASEGT. CDR3 length equals 15 residues. CDR3 amino acids: CASRPDPLNSGELFF. CDR3 coding DNA: TGTGCCAGCAGACCCGATCCCCTTAATAGCGGGGAGCTGTTTTTT.